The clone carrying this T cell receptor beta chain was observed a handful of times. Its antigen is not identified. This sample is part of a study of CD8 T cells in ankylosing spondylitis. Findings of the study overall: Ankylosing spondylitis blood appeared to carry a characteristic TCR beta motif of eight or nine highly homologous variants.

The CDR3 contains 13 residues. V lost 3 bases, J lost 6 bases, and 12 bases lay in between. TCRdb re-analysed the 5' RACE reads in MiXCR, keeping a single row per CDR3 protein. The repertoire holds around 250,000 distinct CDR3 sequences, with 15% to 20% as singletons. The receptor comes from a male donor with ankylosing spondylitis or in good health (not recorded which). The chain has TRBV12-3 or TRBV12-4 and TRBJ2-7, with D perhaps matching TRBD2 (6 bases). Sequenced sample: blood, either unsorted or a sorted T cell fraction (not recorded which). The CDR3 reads CASSFGGGPEQYF. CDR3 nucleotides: TGTGCCAGCAGTTTTGGGGGAGGCCCCGAGCAGTACTTC.